Listed below are T cell receptor beta chains from one sample, sequenced in a study of T cell changes during pregnancy in multiple sclerosis. Method: immunoSEQ multiplex PCR; TCRdb's copy keeps in-frame clones and lacks some. The table lists almost 95,000 clones, under 95% of them singletons. This sample comprised peripheral blood, obtained in the first trimester of pregnancy. The receptors shown here come from a female donor with multiple sclerosis, enrolled in a pregnancy study. Each CDR3 is given without its conserved first and last residue.

TRBJ2-7,TRBV5-1,ASTEGGPSYEQY
TRBJ2-2,TRBV7-8,ASTSGRRLAGGPSTGELF
TRBJ2-3,TRBV7-2,ASSLAWLAGVTDTQY
TRBJ1-1,TRBV11-2,ASSSGLLTEAF
TRBJ1-5,TRBV9,ASSVRGPGNQPQH
TRBJ1-2,TRBV2,ASCFSGNYGYT
TRBJ1-2,TRBV30,AWRGDLYGYT
TRBJ2-1,TRBV4-1,ASSPIGQGANEQF
TRBJ2-1,TRBV6-5,ASSYSRGNNEQF
TRBJ2-3,TRBV15,ATSRSGISTDTQY
TRBJ1-3,TRBV7-9,ASSLGQLIIGNTIY
TRBJ2-3,TRBV7-9,ASSRTSGRTDTQY
TRBJ2-6,TRBV6-1,ASSLTGSGANVLT
TRBJ2-1,TRBV7-2,ASSLHPNIYNEQF
TRBJ1-1,TRBV10-2,ASSEDRRYTRNTEAF
TRBJ1-2,TRBV27,ASSLGGTGGYGYT